This T cell receptor (beta chain) emerged from a study of CD8+CD57+ T cells in acquired aplastic anemia. Turning to the study itself: Sorted CD4+ plus CD8+ cells gave DNA averaging roughly 3 ug. Study findings and constraints: Patients versus controls showed no significant CD8+ Simpson's diversity difference.

Template material for TCR beta VDJ and CDR3 profiling consisted of genomic DNA. TCRdb reprocessed the reads with MiXCR, giving one entry per CDR3 protein. This table holds 89,000 or so distinct CDR3 sequences, 55% to 75% found once. Trimming pared 2 bases from V and 6 bases from J, leaving 5 bases between. The CDR3 runs to 12 residues. Regarding this clonotype: Its specificity is unknown.

Patients sequenced had flow cytometry evidence of CD8+CD57+ cell expansion. Each patient carried a diagnosis of severe acquired aplastic anemia. Untreated patients provided the blood samples, with no therapy given before sampling. The TCR sequence derives from a human donor with aplastic anemia. This sequence joins TRBV12-3 or TRBV12-4 and TRBJ2-1; D gene ambiguous. Source material: sorted CD4+, CD8+, or CD8+CD57+ T cells (not recorded which) from PBMCs. The CDR3: CASSLRINEQFF. In DNA form, the CDR3 reads TGTGCCAGCAGTTTAAGAATCAATGAGCAGTTCTTC.